Listed below are T cell receptor beta chains from one sample, sequenced in a study of naive and memory T cell subsets. TCRdb fed the UMI-ligation and nested PCR reads into MiXCR, producing one record per CDR3 protein. The data hold some 4,600 distinct CDR3 sequences, with 7.2% observed a single time. The sample consisted of CD4+ TEMRA cells from blood. All receptors derive from a human donor in good health. CDR3s leave out the opening cysteine and the closing phenylalanine or tryptophan. A D gene is named only where the DNA matches it firmly.

d_call j_call v_call cdr3_aa
TRBD2 TRBJ2-7 TRBV9 ASSGPGGYEQY
NA TRBJ2-7 TRBV25-1 ATSRESEFLYEQY
TRBD2 TRBJ2-3 TRBV4-1 ASSQDKMKRGGDTQY
TRBD2 TRBJ2-3 TRBV2 ASSKEISGRASDTQY
NA TRBJ1-3 TRBV20-1 SATEQGLSGNTIY
NA TRBJ2-3 TRBV11-2 ASSLGRTDTQY
NA TRBJ2-3 TRBV12-5 ASGLVDRTSMGRASTDTQY
TRBD1 TRBJ2-7 TRBV9 ASSVRDRDEQY
TRBD2 TRBJ2-2 TRBV25-1 ASNGKGGRAYTGELF
NA TRBJ2-3 TRBV28 ASSLVGGNTDTQY
TRBD1 TRBJ1-4 TRBV20-1 SARDATGTDNEKLF
NA TRBJ2-7 TRBV7-2 ASSLALAGSYYEQY
TRBD2 TRBJ2-7 TRBV7-2 ASSKNSGRSGYEQY
TRBD1 TRBJ1-2 TRBV10-3 AISLEDRVSAGYT
NA TRBJ2-1 TRBV10-2 ASSSGTPSYNEQF
TRBD2 TRBJ2-5 TRBV5-1 ASSLYLRLAGADEETQY
NA TRBJ2-2 TRBV11-2 ASSLSLNTGELF
NA TRBJ2-2 TRBV21-1 ASSRPPGLAGGANTGELF
TRBD2 TRBJ2-7 TRBV20-1 SARPNRLAVSYEQY
NA TRBJ1-2 TRBV20-1 SAGPRGGRGVITPNYGYT
TRBD1 TRBJ2-3 TRBV7-2 ASSLGAGDRGADTQY
TRBD2 TRBJ2-2 TRBV20-1 SARLAGGPIGELF
NA TRBJ1-1 TRBV6-5 ASSPAGRGLAF
NA TRBJ2-2 TRBV29-1 SAREGVNTGELF
NA TRBJ2-3 TRBV13 ASSLGGREGATQY
NA TRBJ2-1 TRBV19 ASSASGTPEGGQF
NA TRBJ1-1 TRBV7-9 ASSLDTLKVHTEAF
TRBD2 TRBJ2-3 TRBV20-1 SAMASGIKTSTDTQY
NA TRBJ1-2 TRBV3-1 ASSSLYGYT
NA TRBJ2-1 TRBV30 AWGGKQFVSYNEQF
NA TRBJ1-5 TRBV7-3 ASSLSRQEPQH
TRBD1 TRBJ1-2 TRBV2 ASSEFRQGRGYT
TRBD2 TRBJ2-7 TRBV20-1 SAEAGTSVYEQY
NA TRBJ2-5 TRBV5-1 ASSLAGAQETQY
TRBD1 TRBJ2-5 TRBV12-3/TRBV12-4 ASRAYRGAQY
NA TRBJ1-2 TRBV27 ASSLLGGADGYT
NA TRBJ1-5 TRBV20-1 SASPGTPYSNQPQH
NA TRBJ2-7 TRBV24-1 ATSDLGQESGRGYEQY
TRBD1 TRBJ1-6 TRBV7-3 ASSPQGDNSPLH
NA TRBJ1-2 TRBV20-1 SAREGHGVAYT
TRBD1 TRBJ2-7 TRBV2 ASRVDRDYEQY
NA TRBJ2-5 TRBV20-1 SASSAAGGRETQY
TRBD2 TRBJ2-7 TRBV12-3/TRBV12-4 ASSFRSGLAGFLTTYEQY
NA TRBJ1-3 TRBV7-2 ASSLGAGSGNTIY
NA TRBJ2-1 TRBV18 ASSSPEGGTNSF
NA TRBJ2-1 TRBV7-8 ASSSDERAYNEQF
TRBD2 TRBJ2-4 TRBV30 AWSPTPGLAGTLAKNIQY
NA TRBJ2-2 TRBV12-3/TRBV12-4 ASSFEAKGTGELF
NA TRBJ1-3 TRBV28 ASSLQGPGRNTIY
NA TRBJ2-3 TRBV5-8 ASSLVGRGYDTQY
TRBD2 TRBJ2-2 TRBV12-3/TRBV12-4 ASSLAGGLSGELF
NA TRBJ1-5 TRBV20-1 SARESNQPQH
TRBD1 TRBJ2-6 TRBV5-4 ASSLSAGGGSGANVLT